Listed below are T cell receptor beta chains from one sample, sequenced in a study of TIL therapy for anti-PD-1-resistant metastatic lung cancer. The data were produced by immunoSEQ multiplex PCR, yet TCRdb's version contains in-frame clones alone and is incomplete. The sample lists approximately 97,000 clones; around 71% were seen once. Sequencing used tumor tissue, obtained at baseline. The receptor source for this set is a person aged 25 to 80 with non-small cell lung cancer. Each CDR3 is given with its conserved first and last residue. D genes are given only for firm matches. Expanded clones get a size class; other rows say once, few or many, or leave the size out.

clone size: .
D gene: .
V gene: TRBV29-1
J gene: TRBJ2-2
CDR3 DNA: TGCAGCGGTCTAGGGGCCTTTGGCCGGGGTTCGAACACCGGGGAGCTGTTTTTT
CDR3 protein: CSGLGAFGRGSNTGELFF

clone size: .
D gene: TRBD1
V gene: TRBV7-2
J gene: TRBJ1-4
CDR3 DNA: TGTGCCAGCAGCTTACAGGGACAGAGGCTGTTTTTT
CDR3 protein: CASSLQGQRLFF

clone size: .
D gene: TRBD1
V gene: TRBV7-2
J gene: TRBJ2-2
CDR3 DNA: TGTGCCAGCAGGCCCAGACAGGGGACCGGGGAGCTGTTTTTT
CDR3 protein: CASRPRQGTGELFF

clone size: few
D gene: TRBD1
V gene: TRBV27
J gene: TRBJ1-4
CDR3 DNA: TGTGCCAGCAGTGCCAGGACAGGGCGAGGGGAAAAACTGTTTTTT
CDR3 protein: CASSARTGRGEKLFF

clone size: .
D gene: .
V gene: TRBV18
J gene: TRBJ2-1
CDR3 DNA: TGTGCCAGCTCACCCCCCAGGGGCCAATCCTACAATGAGCAGTTCTTC
CDR3 protein: CASSPPRGQSYNEQFF

clone size: .
D gene: .
V gene: TRBV6-2/TRBV6-3
J gene: TRBJ1-1
CDR3 DNA: TGTGCCAGCAGTTACAGTCAGTTGAACACTGAAGCTTTCTTT
CDR3 protein: CASSYSQLNTEAFF

clone size: .
D gene: .
V gene: TRBV6-2/TRBV6-3
J gene: TRBJ2-5
CDR3 DNA: TGTGCCAGCAGCCGTTTTCCTCAAGAGACCCAGTACTTC
CDR3 protein: CASSRFPQETQYF

clone size: .
D gene: .
V gene: TRBV19
J gene: TRBJ2-1
CDR3 DNA: TGTGCCAGTAGGGTAGATCCCTACAATGAGCAGTTCTTC
CDR3 protein: CASRVDPYNEQFF

clone size: .
D gene: .
V gene: TRBV4-2
J gene: TRBJ2-1
CDR3 DNA: TGTGCCAGCAGCCAAGAGGTTCTTTGGGGGGTCAATGAGCAGTTCTTC
CDR3 protein: CASSQEVLWGVNEQFF

clone size: .
D gene: TRBD1
V gene: TRBV28
J gene: TRBJ2-5
CDR3 DNA: TGTGCCAGCAGTTTCGGGGACAGGCTTGGGAAGACCCAGTACTTC
CDR3 protein: CASSFGDRLGKTQYF

clone size: few
D gene: .
V gene: TRBV15
J gene: TRBJ1-5
CDR3 DNA: TGTGCCACCTCCGGGCAGTTCAATCAGCCCCAGCATTTT
CDR3 protein: CATSGQFNQPQHF

clone size: .
D gene: .
V gene: TRBV14
J gene: TRBJ2-5
CDR3 DNA: TGTGCCAGCAGCCCCCGAGCAGGGCAAGAGACCCAGTACTTC
CDR3 protein: CASSPRAGQETQYF

clone size: .
D gene: .
V gene: TRBV12-3/TRBV12-4
J gene: TRBJ1-5
CDR3 DNA: TGTGCCAGCAGTGGAGTCTATCAGCCCCAGCATTTT
CDR3 protein: CASSGVYQPQHF

clone size: .
D gene: TRBD1
V gene: TRBV19
J gene: TRBJ1-1
CDR3 DNA: TGTGCCAGTAGTACGCGGGACAGGGCTAGCAACACTGAAGCTTTCTTT
CDR3 protein: CASSTRDRASNTEAFF

clone size: .
D gene: TRBD2
V gene: TRBV11-2
J gene: TRBJ2-1
CDR3 DNA: TGTGCCAGCAGCTTATACCCCGAAATAGCGGGAGAAATCAATGAGCAGTTCTTC
CDR3 protein: CASSLYPEIAGEINEQFF

clone size: .
D gene: .
V gene: TRBV11-2
J gene: TRBJ1-6
CDR3 DNA: TGTGCCAGCAGCGCCAGGCAGGGCTCCTTACAAAATTCACCCCTCCACTTT
CDR3 protein: CASSARQGSLQNSPLHF

clone size: .
D gene: TRBD2
V gene: TRBV2
J gene: TRBJ2-5
CDR3 DNA: TGTGCCAGCAGTGAACCAGCGGGAGGGCGTGAGACCCAGTACTTC
CDR3 protein: CASSEPAGGRETQYF

clone size: few
D gene: .
V gene: TRBV10-3
J gene: TRBJ1-1
CDR3 DNA: TGTGCCACTGGAGTACAGGAGAACACTGAAGCTTTCTTT
CDR3 protein: CATGVQENTEAFF

clone size: .
D gene: TRBD1
V gene: TRBV13
J gene: TRBJ1-4
CDR3 DNA: TGTGCCAGCAGCTCCACAAACAGGGGACTTAATGAAAAACTGTTTTTT
CDR3 protein: CASSSTNRGLNEKLFF

clone size: .
D gene: .
V gene: TRBV7-8
J gene: TRBJ1-1
CDR3 DNA: TGTGCCAGCAGCCTGACTTGGGAGGTGGTTGAAGCTTTCTTT
CDR3 protein: CASSLTWEVVEAFF

clone size: .
D gene: .
V gene: TRBV4-1
J gene: TRBJ2-7
CDR3 DNA: TGCGCCAGCAGCCACGTGCTATGGTCCTACGAGCAGTACTTC
CDR3 protein: CASSHVLWSYEQYF

clone size: .
D gene: TRBD1
V gene: TRBV5-1
J gene: TRBJ1-2
CDR3 DNA: TGCGCCAGCAGCCTGGACAGGGTGGTCTATGGCTACACCTTC
CDR3 protein: CASSLDRVVYGYTF

clone size: .
D gene: TRBD2
V gene: TRBV5-4
J gene: TRBJ2-2
CDR3 DNA: TGTGCCAGCAGCAGGGAGGCGGGGGCGAACACCGGGGAGCTGTTTTTT
CDR3 protein: CASSREAGANTGELFF

clone size: .
D gene: TRBD2
V gene: TRBV29-1
J gene: TRBJ2-3
CDR3 DNA: TGCAGCGTTGAAGATCCCTGGGGGAGGGCTAGTCTCACAGATACGCAGTATTTT
CDR3 protein: CSVEDPWGRASLTDTQYF

clone size: few
D gene: .
V gene: TRBV6-2/TRBV6-3
J gene: TRBJ1-2
CDR3 DNA: TGTGCCAGCAGTTACTCGAAGTGGGTTGGGGACTATGGCTACACCTTC
CDR3 protein: CASSYSKWVGDYGYTF

clone size: .
D gene: .
V gene: TRBV28
J gene: TRBJ2-7
CDR3 DNA: TGTGCCAGCAGCACAGTCGCCTACGAGCAGTACTTC
CDR3 protein: CASSTVAYEQYF

clone size: .
D gene: TRBD1
V gene: TRBV10-2
J gene: TRBJ1-2
CDR3 DNA: TGCGCCAGCAGGCTCGGACAGGGGTATGGCTACACCTTC
CDR3 protein: CASRLGQGYGYTF

clone size: .
D gene: TRBD2
V gene: TRBV28
J gene: TRBJ2-7
CDR3 DNA: TGTGCCAGCAGTTTGAAGCTAGCGGGAACCCGAGCGGGCTTCTACGAGCAGTACTTC
CDR3 protein: CASSLKLAGTRAGFYEQYF

clone size: many
D gene: TRBD2
V gene: TRBV2
J gene: TRBJ2-3
CDR3 DNA: TGTGCCAGCAGTGACCCTGAGCGGGAGCCAGATACGCAGTATTTT
CDR3 protein: CASSDPEREPDTQYF

clone size: .
D gene: TRBD1
V gene: TRBV11-2
J gene: TRBJ2-5
CDR3 DNA: TGTGCCAGCAGCCGGGACAGGGAAGAGACCCAGTACTTC
CDR3 protein: CASSRDREETQYF

clone size: .
D gene: .
V gene: TRBV5-1
J gene: TRBJ1-3
CDR3 DNA: TGCGCCAGCAGCTTGGGTACTGGAAACACCATATATTTT
CDR3 protein: CASSLGTGNTIYF

clone size: .
D gene: TRBD1
V gene: TRBV6-2/TRBV6-3
J gene: TRBJ2-1
CDR3 DNA: TGTGCCAGCAGTTACTCCTGGGGACAGGGGGCGGACGAGCAGTTCTTC
CDR3 protein: CASSYSWGQGADEQFF

clone size: .
D gene: TRBD1
V gene: TRBV7-2
J gene: TRBJ1-3
CDR3 DNA: TGTGCCAGCAGATCCCGGGACAGTTGGAACACCATATATTTT
CDR3 protein: CASRSRDSWNTIYF

clone size: .
D gene: .
V gene: TRBV24-1
J gene: TRBJ2-7
CDR3 DNA: TGTGCCACCAGTGACCGGACTTCCGGCTCCTACGAGCAGTACTTC
CDR3 protein: CATSDRTSGSYEQYF

clone size: few
D gene: TRBD1
V gene: TRBV10-2
J gene: TRBJ1-2
CDR3 DNA: TGCGCCAGCAGTACCTCGGACAGGTGGAAAACTAACTATGGCTACACCTTC
CDR3 protein: CASSTSDRWKTNYGYTF

clone size: .
D gene: TRBD1
V gene: TRBV7-9
J gene: TRBJ2-7
CDR3 DNA: TGTGCCAGCAGCTTCCGGGACAGGTCCTACGAGCAGTACTTC
CDR3 protein: CASSFRDRSYEQYF

clone size: .
D gene: TRBD1
V gene: TRBV4-1
J gene: TRBJ1-5
CDR3 DNA: TGCGCCAGCAGCCCGGCCGACAGGGGGTTTGTCGGCAATCAGCCCCAGCATTTT
CDR3 protein: CASSPADRGFVGNQPQHF

clone size: few
D gene: .
V gene: TRBV7-9
J gene: TRBJ1-5
CDR3 DNA: TGTGCCAGCAGCCTTCAGAATCAGCCCCAGCATTTT
CDR3 protein: CASSLQNQPQHF

clone size: .
D gene: .
V gene: TRBV28
J gene: TRBJ2-7
CDR3 DNA: TGTGCCGGGGGGCAGGCGAGCTCCTACGAGCAGTACTTC
CDR3 protein: CAGGQASSYEQYF

clone size: .
D gene: .
V gene: TRBV27
J gene: TRBJ2-7
CDR3 DNA: TGTGCCAGCAGTTTATCCACGGGACGATCCTACGAGCAGTACTTC
CDR3 protein: CASSLSTGRSYEQYF

clone size: .
D gene: TRBD1
V gene: TRBV5-6
J gene: TRBJ2-4
CDR3 DNA: TGTGCCAGCAGCCCCTACGGGACAGGGCTAAAAAACATTCAGTACTTC
CDR3 protein: CASSPYGTGLKNIQYF

clone size: .
D gene: .
V gene: TRBV7-3
J gene: TRBJ1-6
CDR3 DNA: TGTGCCAGCAGCTCAGGGAATTCACCCCTCCACTTT
CDR3 protein: CASSSGNSPLHF

clone size: once
D gene: .
V gene: TRBV5-1
J gene: TRBJ1-4
CDR3 DNA: TGCGCCAGCAGCCTACAGGTTGCAACTAATGAAAAACTGTTTTTT
CDR3 protein: CASSLQVATNEKLFF

clone size: .
D gene: TRBD2
V gene: TRBV27
J gene: TRBJ2-5
CDR3 DNA: TGTGCCAGCTCCACCAGCGGGAGAAGAGAGACCCAGTACTTC
CDR3 protein: CASSTSGRRETQYF

clone size: .
D gene: .
V gene: TRBV29-1
J gene: TRBJ2-3
CDR3 DNA: TGCAGCGTTGAAGTTCCGCCAGATACGCAGTATTTT
CDR3 protein: CSVEVPPDTQYF

clone size: .
D gene: TRBD2
V gene: TRBV28
J gene: TRBJ2-1
CDR3 DNA: TGTGCCCGCCGTTACGGCGGGGGGGGGAACAATGAGCAGTTCTTC
CDR3 protein: CARRYGGGGNNEQFF

clone size: .
D gene: .
V gene: TRBV6-5
J gene: TRBJ1-5
CDR3 DNA: TGTGCCAGCAGTTACTCGGTCTATAGCAATCAGCCCCAGCATTTT
CDR3 protein: CASSYSVYSNQPQHF

clone size: once
D gene: TRBD2
V gene: TRBV7-9
J gene: TRBJ2-1
CDR3 DNA: TGTGCCAGCAGCTTATCAGCTAGCGGGTTCTACAATGAGCAGTTCTTC
CDR3 protein: CASSLSASGFYNEQFF